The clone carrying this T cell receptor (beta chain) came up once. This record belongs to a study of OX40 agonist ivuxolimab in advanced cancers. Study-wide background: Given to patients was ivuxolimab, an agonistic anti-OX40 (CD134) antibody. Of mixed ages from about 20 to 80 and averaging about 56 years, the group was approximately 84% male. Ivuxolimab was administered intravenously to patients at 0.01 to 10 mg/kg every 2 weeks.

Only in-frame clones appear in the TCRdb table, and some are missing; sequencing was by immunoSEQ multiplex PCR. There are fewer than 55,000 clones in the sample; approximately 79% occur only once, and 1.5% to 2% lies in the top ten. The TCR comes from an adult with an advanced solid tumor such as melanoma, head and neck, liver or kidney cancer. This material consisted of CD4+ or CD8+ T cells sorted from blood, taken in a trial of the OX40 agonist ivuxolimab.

Written as DNA, the CDR3 is TGTGCCAGCTCACCGGAGACCTCAGGGGCCACTGAAGCTTTCTTT. Amino acids: CASSPETSGATEAFF. V usage is TRBV18 and J usage is TRBJ1-1; maybe TRBD1 (6 bases). Trimming took 3 bases from V and 4 from J, leaving 15 bases between them. Germline V gene sequence: CDR1 KGHSH, CDR2 LQKENI. The length of the CDR3 is 15 residues.